Detailed here is one T cell receptor beta chain. This CDR3 has 16 residues. V was clipped by 1 base and J by 1 base; unmatched bases: 4. Germline lookup yields CDR1 LGHDT and CDR2 YNNKEL (reference sequence). Under the authors' procedure: Amplification of reference gene primers provided the estimated nucleated cell counts. Profiling relied on immunoSEQ multiplex PCR, and the TCRdb table lists in-frame clones only, not all of them. The V and J calls and clone size are taken from that table; D and trimming were inferred from the DNA. This table has roughly 250,000 clones, approximately 87% appearing once. This entry is derived from a study of blood T cell repertoires in COVID-19.

V gene TRBV3-1 (or the pseudogene TRBV3-2) combines with J gene TRBJ2-4; 7 bases agree with TRBD2. This clonotype was sampled from a human donor in a cohort sampled during active COVID-19. Material for sequencing was peripheral blood. This chain's CDR3 is CASSQGSGDAKNIQYF. The CDR3 nucleotides are TGTGCCAGCAGCCAAGGGAGCGGGGACGCCAAAAACATTCAGTACTTC.